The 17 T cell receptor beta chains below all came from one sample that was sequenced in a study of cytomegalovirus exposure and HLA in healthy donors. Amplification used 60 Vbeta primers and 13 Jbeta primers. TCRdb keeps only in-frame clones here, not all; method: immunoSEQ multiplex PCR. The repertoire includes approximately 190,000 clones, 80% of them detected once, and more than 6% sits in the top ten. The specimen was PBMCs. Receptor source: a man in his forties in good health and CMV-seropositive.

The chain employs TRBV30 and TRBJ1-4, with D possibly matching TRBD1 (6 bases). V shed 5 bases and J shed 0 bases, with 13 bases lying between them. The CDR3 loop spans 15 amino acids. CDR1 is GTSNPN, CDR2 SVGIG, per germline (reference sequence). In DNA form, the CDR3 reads TGTGCCTGGGGGCAGGGGATTGCAACTAATGAAAAACTGTTTTTT. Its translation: CAWGQGIATNEKLFF.

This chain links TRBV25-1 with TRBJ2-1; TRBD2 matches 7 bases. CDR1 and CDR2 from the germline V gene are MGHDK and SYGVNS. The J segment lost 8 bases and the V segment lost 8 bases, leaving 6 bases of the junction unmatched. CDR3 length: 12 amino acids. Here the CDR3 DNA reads TGTGCCAGCCGTCAAACTAGCGATGAGCAGTTCTTC. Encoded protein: CASRQTSDEQFF.

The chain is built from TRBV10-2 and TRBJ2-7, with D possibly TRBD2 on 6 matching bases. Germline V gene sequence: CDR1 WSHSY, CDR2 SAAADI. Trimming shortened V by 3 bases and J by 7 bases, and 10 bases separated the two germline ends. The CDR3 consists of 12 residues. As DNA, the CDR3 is TGCGCCAGCAGTGACGGGGGAGATGAGCAGTACTTC. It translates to CASSDGGDEQYF.

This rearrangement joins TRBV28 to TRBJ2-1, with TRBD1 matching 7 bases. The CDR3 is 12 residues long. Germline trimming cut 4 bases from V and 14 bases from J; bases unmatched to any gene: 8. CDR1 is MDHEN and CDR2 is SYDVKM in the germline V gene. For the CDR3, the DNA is TGTGCCAGCAGTTCAGACGACAGGGTTGAGTTCTTC. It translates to CASSSDDRVEFF.

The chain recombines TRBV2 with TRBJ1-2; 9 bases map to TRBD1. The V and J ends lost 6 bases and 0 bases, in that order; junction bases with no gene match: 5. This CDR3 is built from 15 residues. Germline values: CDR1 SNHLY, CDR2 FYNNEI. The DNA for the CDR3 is TGTGCCAGCAGGGCTAGGACAGGGGCTAACTATGGCTACACCTTC. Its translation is CASRARTGANYGYTF.

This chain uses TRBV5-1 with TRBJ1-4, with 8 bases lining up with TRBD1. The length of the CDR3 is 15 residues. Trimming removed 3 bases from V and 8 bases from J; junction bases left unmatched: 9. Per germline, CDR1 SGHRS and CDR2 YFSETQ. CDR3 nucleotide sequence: TGCGCCAGCAGCTCCGGGACAGGAAAATACGAAAAACTGTTTTTT. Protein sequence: CASSSGTGKYEKLFF.

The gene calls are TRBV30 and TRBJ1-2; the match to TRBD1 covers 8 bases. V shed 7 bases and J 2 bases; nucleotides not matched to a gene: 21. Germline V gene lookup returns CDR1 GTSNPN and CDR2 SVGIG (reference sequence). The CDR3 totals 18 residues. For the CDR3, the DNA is TGTGCCTCTAGGGCAGGGGGCGCGTTGGTGGGAAGAAACTATGGCTACACCTTC. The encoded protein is CASRAGGALVGRNYGYTF.

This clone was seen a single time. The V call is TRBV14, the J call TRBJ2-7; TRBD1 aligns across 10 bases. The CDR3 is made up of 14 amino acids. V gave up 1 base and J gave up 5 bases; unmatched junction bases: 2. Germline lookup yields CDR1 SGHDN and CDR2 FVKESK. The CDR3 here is CASSQGGQGNEQYF. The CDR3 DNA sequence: TGTGCCAGCAGCCAAGGGGGACAGGGGAACGAGCAGTACTTC.

Written as DNA, the CDR3 is TGTGCCAGCAGCGGCGGGGGGGGCGATAATTCACCCCTCCACTTT. This translates into CASSGGGGDNSPLHF. The chain links TRBV6-1 to TRBJ1-6, with D possibly TRBD1 on 6 matching bases. Looked up from germline, CDR1 is MNHNS and CDR2 is SASEGT. This CDR3 comprises 15 residues. V lost 6 bases and J lost 5, with 14 bases in between.

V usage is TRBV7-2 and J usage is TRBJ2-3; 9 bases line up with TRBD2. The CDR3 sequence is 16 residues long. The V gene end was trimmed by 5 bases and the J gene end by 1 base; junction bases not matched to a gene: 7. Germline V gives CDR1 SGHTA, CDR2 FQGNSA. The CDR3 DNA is TGTGCCAGCAGCCAAGCGGGGGGATTCGGCACAGATACGCAGTATTTT. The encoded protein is CASSQAGGFGTDTQYF.

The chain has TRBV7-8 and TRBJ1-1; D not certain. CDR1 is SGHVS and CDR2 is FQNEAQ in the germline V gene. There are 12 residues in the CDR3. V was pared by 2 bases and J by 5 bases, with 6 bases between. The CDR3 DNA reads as TGTGCCAGCAGCTTAACTAGGACTGAAGCTTTCTTT. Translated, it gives CASSLTRTEAFF.

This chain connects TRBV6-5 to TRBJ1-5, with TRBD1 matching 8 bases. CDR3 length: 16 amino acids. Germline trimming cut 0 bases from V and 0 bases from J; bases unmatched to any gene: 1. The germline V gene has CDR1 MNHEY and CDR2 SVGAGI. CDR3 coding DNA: TGTGCCAGCAGTTACTCGACAGGGGTTAGCAATCAGCCCCAGCATTTT. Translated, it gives CASSYSTGVSNQPQHF.

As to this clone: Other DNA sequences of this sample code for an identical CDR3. This CDR3 reads CASSLVRGTYEQYF. The CDR3 bases are TGCGCCAGCAGCTTGGTGAGGGGGACCTACGAGCAGTACTTC. This chain links TRBV5-1 with TRBJ2-7, with D tentatively TRBD1 (6 bases). Germline V gives CDR1 SGHRS, CDR2 YFSETQ. V was trimmed by 0 bases and J by 2 bases, leaving 9 bases between them. This CDR3 is built from 14 residues.

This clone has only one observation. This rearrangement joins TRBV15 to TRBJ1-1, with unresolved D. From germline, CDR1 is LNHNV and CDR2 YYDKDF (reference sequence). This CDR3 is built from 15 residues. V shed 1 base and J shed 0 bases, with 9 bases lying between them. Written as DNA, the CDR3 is TGTGCCACCAGCAGAGTCGCGGGGATGAACACTGAAGCTTTCTTT. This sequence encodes CATSRVAGMNTEAFF. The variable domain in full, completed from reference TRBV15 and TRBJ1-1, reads DAMVIQNPRYQVTQFGKPVTLSCSQTLNHNVMYWYQQKSSQAPKLLFHYYDKDFNNEADTPDNFQSRRPNTSFCFLDIRSPGLGDTAMYLCATSRVAGMNTEAFFGQGTRLTVV.

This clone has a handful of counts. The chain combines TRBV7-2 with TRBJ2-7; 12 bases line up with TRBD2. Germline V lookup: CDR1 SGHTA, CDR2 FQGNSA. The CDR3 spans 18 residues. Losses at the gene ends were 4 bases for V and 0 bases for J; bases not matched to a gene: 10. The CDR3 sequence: CASSSPRLAGGRSYEQYF. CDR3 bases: TGTGCCAGCAGCTCCCCGAGGCTAGCGGGGGGGCGCTCCTACGAGCAGTACTTC.

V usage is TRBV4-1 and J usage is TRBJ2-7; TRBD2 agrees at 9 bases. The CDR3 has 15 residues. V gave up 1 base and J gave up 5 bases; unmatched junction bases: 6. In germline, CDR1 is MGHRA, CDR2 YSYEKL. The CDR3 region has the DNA TGCGCCAGCAGCCAAGCCGGGACTAGCAGCGACGAGCAGTACTTC. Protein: CASSQAGTSSDEQYF.

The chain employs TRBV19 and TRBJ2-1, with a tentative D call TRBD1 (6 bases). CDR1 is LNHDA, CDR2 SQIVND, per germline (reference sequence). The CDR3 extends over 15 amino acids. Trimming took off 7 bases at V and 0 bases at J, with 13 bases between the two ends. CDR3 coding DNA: TGTGCCAGTACCCGGACAGCGAACTCCTACAATGAGCAGTTCTTC. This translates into CASTRTANSYNEQFF.